This TCR beta chain came from a study of cytomegalovirus exposure and HLA in healthy donors. Study-wide results and caveats: Later on, analysis showed that most CMV-associated TCR beta chains appeared to be HLA-restricted. Certain indistinguishable V segments, among them TRBV6-2 and TRBV6-3, were excluded. Highly shared variants forming one cluster were likely a sequencing artifact.

After removal of 5 bases from V and 10 bases from J, the junction contained 14 bases not matched to a gene. The CDR3 extends over 15 amino acids. Germline values: CDR1 MDHEN, CDR2 SYDVKM. A multiplex PCR was run with 60 Vbeta primers and 13 Jbeta primers. The data were produced by immunoSEQ multiplex PCR, yet TCRdb's version contains in-frame clones alone and is incomplete. Of some 100,000 clones in the sample, about 79% were seen once. For this clone: Its specificity is not known.

Sequencing used PBMCs. This TCR was recovered from a human donor in good health. The V call is TRBV28, the J call TRBJ2-7, with TRBD1 identical over 10 bases. The DNA of the CDR3 is TGTGCCAGCAGTCCAACCGGGACAGGGGCCCCAAAACAGTACTTC. Amino acids: CASSPTGTGAPKQYF. Combining the CDR3 with reference TRBV28 and TRBJ2-7 gives the whole variable domain DVKVTQSSRYLVKRTGEKVFLECVQDMDHENMFWYRQDPGLGLRLIYFSYDVKMKEKGDIPEGYSVSREKKERFSLILESASTNQTSMYLCASSPTGTGAPKQYFGPGTRLTVT.